This is a list of T cell receptor beta chains from one sample in a study of PD-1 blockade in classical Hodgkin lymphoma. Some clones are missing from TCRdb's copy, which holds only in-frame ones; the method was immunoSEQ multiplex PCR. The sample holds about 12,000 clones; 80% to 95% are singletons and the top ten take 20% to 25%. The specimen was peripheral blood mononuclear cells (PBMCs), collected at baseline. These receptor sequences come from a human donor with classical Hodgkin lymphoma. The CDR3 runs from the conserved cysteine through the conserved F or W. D genes are given only for firm matches. Size values are once, few and many counts, or a class for expanded clones, and some rows have none.

>14|TRBJ2-3|TRBD2|TRBV19|once
TGTGCCAGTAGTAAACTAGCGGGGCTAGATACGCAGTATTTT
CASSKLAGLDTQYF
>18|TRBJ2-2|TRBD2|TRBV4-2|-
TGTGCCAGCAGTTACAACGGGCCGGGGGGGCTTTTTACCGGGGAGCTGTTTTTT
CASSYNGPGGLFTGELFF
>15|TRBJ2-3|-|TRBV27|-
TGTGCCAGCAGTTTATCGTCGACTTACACAGATACGCAGTATTTT
CASSLSSTYTDTQYF
>13|TRBJ1-6|-|TRBV30|-
TGTGCCTGGAGCGATATAAGTAATTCACCCCTCCACTTT
CAWSDISNSPLHF
>15|TRBJ1-2|TRBD1|TRBV27|-
TGTGCCAGCAGTCCCGGACAGGGGTTGTTTTATGGCTACACCTTC
CASSPGQGLFYGYTF
>13|TRBJ1-5|-|TRBV7-9|-
TGTGCCAGCAGCTTAGTGGGGGGACAGCCCCAGCATTTT
CASSLVGGQPQHF
>16|TRBJ2-7|-|TRBV2|-
TGTGCCAGCAGGCTAATAGGGGGGCAGATCCTCTACGAGCAGTACTTC
CASRLIGGQILYEQYF
>16|TRBJ1-5|-|TRBV19|-
TGTGCCAGTAGTATTTTTGAAGGTACAGTCAATCAGCCCCAGCATTTT
CASSIFEGTVNQPQHF
>15|TRBJ2-3|TRBD2|TRBV2|-
TGTGCCAGCTCCCCAGGAGCGGGGGTCACAGATACGCAGTATTTT
CASSPGAGVTDTQYF
>15|TRBJ2-5|-|TRBV21-1|few
TGTGCCAGCAGCCCGCCCCATGTCTGGAAAGAGACCCAGTACTTC
CASSPPHVWKETQYF
>13|TRBJ2-1|TRBD1|TRBV7-3|-
TGTGCCAGCAGCGCAGGACAGGGGGCTTGGCAGTTCTTC
CASSAGQGAWQFF
>15|TRBJ1-1|TRBD1|TRBV4-2|-
TGTGCCAGCAGCCAGCACGGGACAGGGGCCACTGAAGCTTTCTTT
CASSQHGTGATEAFF
>15|TRBJ1-5|TRBD1|TRBV2|-
TGTGCCAGCTCCCCGGGACAGGGGTTTACTCAGCCCCAGCATTTT
CASSPGQGFTQPQHF
>15|TRBJ2-3|-|TRBV6-1|-
TGTGCCAGCAGTGATATTGGTCATAGCACAGATACGCAGTATTTT
CASSDIGHSTDTQYF
>17|TRBJ1-1|-|TRBV4-1|-
TGCGCCAGCAGCCAAGGGCCCCCGGGACGGCCGAACACTGAAGCTTTCTTT
CASSQGPPGRPNTEAFF
>13|TRBJ2-3|TRBD1|TRBV12-5|once
TGTGCTAGTGTTGACAGGGGAACAGATACGCAGTATTTT
CASVDRGTDTQYF
>13|TRBJ1-2|TRBD1|TRBV6-1|-
TGTGCCAGCGGTAGACAGGGAGGCTATGGCTACACCTTC
CASGRQGGYGYTF
>14|TRBJ2-7|-|TRBV10-2|-
TGCGCCAGCAGTGAAACAGGTCCGTCCTACGAGCAGTACTTC
CASSETGPSYEQYF
>14|TRBJ2-7|-|TRBV2|-
TGTGCCAGCATCAATCCGGGTTATTGGTACGAGCAGTACTTC
CASINPGYWYEQYF
>16|TRBJ1-3|TRBD1|TRBV6-6|-
TGTGCCAGCAGCGGGAACAGGGGGAACTCTGGAAACACCATATATTTT
CASSGNRGNSGNTIYF
>15|TRBJ2-3|-|TRBV2|-
TGTGCCAGCAGGTACTACGCGGGGGCCCGAAATACGCAGTATTTT
CASRYYAGARNTQYF
>16|TRBJ2-3|TRBD1|TRBV9|-
TGTGCCAGCAGCGTAGGGTCCCAGGGGGCCACAGATACGCAGTATTTT
CASSVGSQGATDTQYF
>12|TRBJ2-3|-|TRBV7-8|-
TGTGCCAGCAGCCTAGACACAGATACGCAGTATTTT
CASSLDTDTQYF
>15|TRBJ2-1|-|TRBV30|-
TGTGCCTGGAGTGTAGCGCTAGGTGCCTACAATGAGCAGTTCTTC
CAWSVALGAYNEQFF
>12|TRBJ1-5|-|TRBV7-9|-
TGTGCCAGCAGCTTGCCCAATCAGCCCCAGCATTTT
CASSLPNQPQHF
>14|TRBJ2-5|-|TRBV5-1|-
TGCGCCAGCAGCGTACGTCGGGGCGAAGAGACCCAGTACTTC
CASSVRRGEETQYF
>16|TRBJ2-7|-|TRBV9|-
TGTGCCAGCAGCGCTATAACAGGGATGGGGGGAAGCGAGCAGTACTTC
CASSAITGMGGSEQYF
>16|TRBJ1-5|-|TRBV28|once
TGTGCCAGCAGTTTATGGGTCGTCAGGGCGAATCAGCCCCAGCATTTT
CASSLWVVRANQPQHF
>17|TRBJ2-1|TRBD2|TRBV10-3|-
TGTGCCATCAGGACTAGCGGGATAGCGACGTCCTACAATGAGCAGTTCTTC
CAIRTSGIATSYNEQFF
>13|TRBJ1-1|TRBD1|TRBV28|-
TGTGCCAGCGAAGGAGGGGGCAACACTGAAGCTTTCTTT
CASEGGGNTEAFF
>21|TRBJ1-1|-|TRBV19|-
TGTGCCAGCGATGAAAGGGCACGGGCAGGCCCCTCAGGCCCCGGGAACACTGAAGCTTTCTTT
CASDERARAGPSGPGNTEAFF
>15|TRBJ2-1|TRBD2|TRBV15|-
TGTGCCACCAGCCACGCGGCGGGGGGAGACAATGAGCAGTTCTTC
CATSHAAGGDNEQFF
>16|TRBJ2-2|-|TRBV7-3|-
TGTGCCAGCAGCTTCCCAGGGGAGCGATACACCGGGGAGCTGTTTTTT
CASSFPGERYTGELFF
>20|TRBJ2-1|TRBD2|TRBV4-2|-
TGTGCCAGCAGCCAAGATGAGGGACAGCGGGGGGGCATCTCCTACAATGAGCAGTTCTTC
CASSQDEGQRGGISYNEQFF
>17|TRBJ2-7|-|TRBV27|once
TGTGCCAGCAGTCCTACCCCCACGGGACATTACTCCGACGAGCAGTACTTC
CASSPTPTGHYSDEQYF
>13|TRBJ1-2|-|TRBV29-1|-
TGCAGCGTTGAGGAAGGGAACAGTGTAGGCTACACCTTC
CSVEEGNSVGYTF
>16|TRBJ2-7|TRBD2|TRBV2|-
TGTGCCAGCAGTGAAGCGGGAGTAGCGGGCGCCTACGAGCAGTACTTC
CASSEAGVAGAYEQYF
>14|TRBJ2-2|-|TRBV5-1|-
TGCGCCAGCACGGGGCTGGAGAACACCGGGGAGCTGTTTTTT
CASTGLENTGELFF
>15|TRBJ2-7|TRBD1|TRBV7-3|-
TGTGCCAGCAGCTCACAGGGGGCGAGCTCCTACGAGCAGTACTTC
CASSSQGASSYEQYF
>15|TRBJ2-4|TRBD1|TRBV7-9|-
TGTGCCAGCAGCAACGACAGGGGACCCAAAAACATTCAGTACTTC
CASSNDRGPKNIQYF
>14|TRBJ1-2|-|TRBV15|-
TGTGCCACCAGCAGGCGAGGGTCTAACTATGGCTACACCTTC
CATSRRGSNYGYTF
>16|TRBJ2-3|TRBD2|TRBV13|-
TGTGCCAGCAGCAAACTAGCGGGAGTTAGCACAGATACGCAGTATTTT
CASSKLAGVSTDTQYF